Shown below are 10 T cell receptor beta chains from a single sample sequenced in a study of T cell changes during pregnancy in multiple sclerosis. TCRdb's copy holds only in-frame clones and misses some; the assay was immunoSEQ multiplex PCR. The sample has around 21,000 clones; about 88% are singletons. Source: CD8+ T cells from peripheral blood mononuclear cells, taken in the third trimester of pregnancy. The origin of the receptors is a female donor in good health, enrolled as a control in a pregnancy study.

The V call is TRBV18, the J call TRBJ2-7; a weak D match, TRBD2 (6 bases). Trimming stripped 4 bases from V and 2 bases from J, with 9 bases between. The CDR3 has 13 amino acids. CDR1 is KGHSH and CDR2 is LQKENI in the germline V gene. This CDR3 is CASSRGVTYEQYF. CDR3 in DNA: TGTGCCAGCTCACGGGGGGTGACCTACGAGCAGTACTTC.

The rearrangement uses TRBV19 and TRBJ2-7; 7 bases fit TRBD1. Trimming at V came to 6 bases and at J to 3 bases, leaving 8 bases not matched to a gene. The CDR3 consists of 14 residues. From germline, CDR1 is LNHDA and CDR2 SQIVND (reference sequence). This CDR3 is CASSTTGIIYEQYF. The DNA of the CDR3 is TGTGCCAGTAGCACGACAGGGATTATCTACGAGCAGTACTTC.

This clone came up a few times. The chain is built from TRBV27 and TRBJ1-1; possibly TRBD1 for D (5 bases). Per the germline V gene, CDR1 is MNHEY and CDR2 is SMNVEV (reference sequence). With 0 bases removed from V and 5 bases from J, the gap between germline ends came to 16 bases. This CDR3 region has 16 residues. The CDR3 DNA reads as TGTGCCAGCAGTTTATCGGGACTCCCTATCGAGACTGAAGCTTTCTTT. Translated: CASSLSGLPIETEAFF.

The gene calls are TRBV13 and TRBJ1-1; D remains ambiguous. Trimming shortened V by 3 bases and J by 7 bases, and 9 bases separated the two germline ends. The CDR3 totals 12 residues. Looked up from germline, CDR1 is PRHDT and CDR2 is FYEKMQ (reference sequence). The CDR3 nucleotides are TGTGCCAGCAGCTTTTATAGTAGTGAAGCTTTCTTT. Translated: CASSFYSSEAFF. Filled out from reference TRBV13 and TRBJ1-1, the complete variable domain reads AAGVIQSPRHLIKEKRETATLKCYPIPRHDTVYWYQQGPGQDPQFLISFYEKMQSDKGSIPDRFSAQQFSDYHSELNMSSLELGDSALYFCASSFYSSEAFFGQGTRLTVV.

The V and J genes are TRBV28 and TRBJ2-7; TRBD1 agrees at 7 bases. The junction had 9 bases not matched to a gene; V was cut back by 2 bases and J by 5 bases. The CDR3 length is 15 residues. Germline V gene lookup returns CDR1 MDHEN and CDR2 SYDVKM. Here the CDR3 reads CASSLVDRAFNEQYF. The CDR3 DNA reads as TGTGCCAGCAGTTTAGTTGACAGGGCATTCAACGAGCAGTACTTC.

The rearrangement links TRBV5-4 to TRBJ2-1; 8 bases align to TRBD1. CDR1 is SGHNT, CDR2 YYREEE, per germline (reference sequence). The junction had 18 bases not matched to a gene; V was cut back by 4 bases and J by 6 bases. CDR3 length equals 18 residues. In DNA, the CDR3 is TGTGCCAGCAGCCAAGGGACAGGCTCGGCCCCGCCGTTCAATGAGCAGTTCTTC. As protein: CASSQGTGSAPPFNEQFF.

The CDR3 DNA reads as TGTGCCAGCAGCCACAGGGGGAACACTGAAGCTTTCTTT. Its protein product is CASSHRGNTEAFF. The rearrangement links TRBV27 to TRBJ1-1, with 7 bases lining up with TRBD1. CDR1 and CDR2 from the germline V gene are MNHEY and SMNVEV (reference sequence). The ends lost 6 bases at V and 1 base at J; junction bases unmatched: 2. The CDR3 is made up of 13 amino acids.

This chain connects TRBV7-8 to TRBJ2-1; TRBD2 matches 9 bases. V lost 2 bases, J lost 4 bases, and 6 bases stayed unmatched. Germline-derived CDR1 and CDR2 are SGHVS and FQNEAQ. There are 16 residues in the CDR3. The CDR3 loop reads CASSLRLAGYYNEQFF. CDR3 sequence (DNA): TGTGCCAGCAGCTTACGGCTAGCGGGGTATTACAATGAGCAGTTCTTC.

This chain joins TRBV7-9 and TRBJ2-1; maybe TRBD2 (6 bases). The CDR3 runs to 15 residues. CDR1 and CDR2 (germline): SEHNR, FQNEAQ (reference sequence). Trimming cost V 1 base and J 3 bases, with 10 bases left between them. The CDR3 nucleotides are TGTGCCAGCAGCTTAGTGGGGGGTCTCTACAATGAGCAGTTCTTC. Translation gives CASSLVGGLYNEQFF.

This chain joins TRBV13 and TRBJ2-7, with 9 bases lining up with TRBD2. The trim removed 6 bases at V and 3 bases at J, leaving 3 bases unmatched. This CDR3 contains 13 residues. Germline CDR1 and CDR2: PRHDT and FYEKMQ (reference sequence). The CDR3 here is CASRSTSGYEQYF. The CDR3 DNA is TGTGCCAGCAGATCGACTAGCGGCTACGAGCAGTACTTC. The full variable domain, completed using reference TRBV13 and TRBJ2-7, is AAGVIQSPRHLIKEKRETATLKCYPIPRHDTVYWYQQGPGQDPQFLISFYEKMQSDKGSIPDRFSAQQFSDYHSELNMSSLELGDSALYFCASRSTSGYEQYFGPGTRLTVT.